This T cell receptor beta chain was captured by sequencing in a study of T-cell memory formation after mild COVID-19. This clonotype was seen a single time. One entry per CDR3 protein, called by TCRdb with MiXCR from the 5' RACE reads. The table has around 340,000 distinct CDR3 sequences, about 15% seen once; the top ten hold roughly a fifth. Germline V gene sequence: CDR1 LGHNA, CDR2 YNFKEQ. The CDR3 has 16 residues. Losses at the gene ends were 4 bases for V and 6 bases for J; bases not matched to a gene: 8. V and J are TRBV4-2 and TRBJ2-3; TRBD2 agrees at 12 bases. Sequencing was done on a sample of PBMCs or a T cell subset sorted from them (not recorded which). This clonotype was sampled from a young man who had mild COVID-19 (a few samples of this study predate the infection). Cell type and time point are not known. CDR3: CASSRASGGAGDTQYF. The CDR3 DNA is TGTGCCAGCAGCCGGGCTAGCGGGGGGGCCGGCGATACGCAGTATTTT.